Below, 6 T cell receptor beta chains from the same sample are listed, as sequenced in a study of OX40 agonist ivuxolimab in advanced cancers. Sequenced by immunoSEQ multiplex PCR; TCRdb stores in-frame clones only, minus some. The sample shows tens of thousands of clones, around 91% of them seen only once. Here the sequenced sample was CD4+ or CD8+ T cells sorted from blood, taken in a trial of the OX40 agonist ivuxolimab. The source of these receptors is an adult with an advanced solid tumor such as melanoma, head and neck, liver or kidney cancer.

The chain employs TRBV13 and TRBJ1-1; D gene unclear. V was clipped by 2 bases and J by 11 bases, with 12 bases between them. The CDR3 is 12 amino acids. Germline assignment: CDR1 PRHDT and CDR2 FYEKMQ (reference sequence). CDR3 in amino acids: CASSLNKRGAFF. CDR3 nucleotides: TGTGCCAGCAGCTTAAATAAGAGAGGCGCTTTCTTT. The variable domain in full, completed from reference TRBV13 and TRBJ1-1, reads AAGVIQSPRHLIKEKRETATLKCYPIPRHDTVYWYQQGPGQDPQFLISFYEKMQSDKGSIPDRFSAQQFSDYHSELNMSSLELGDSALYFCASSLNKRGAFFGQGTRLTVV.

The chain uses TRBV5-1 and TRBJ2-5; TRBD2 might be the D (6 bases). This CDR3 is 14 amino acids long. V lost 2 bases and J lost 1, with 9 bases in between. In germline, CDR1 is SGHRS, CDR2 YFSETQ. CDR3 region: CASSFPGGQETQYF. For the CDR3, the DNA is TGCGCCAGCAGCTTTCCCGGGGGCCAAGAGACCCAGTACTTC.

The rearrangement uses TRBV6-5 and TRBJ1-4, with no clear D. Trimming shortened V by 6 bases and J by 0 bases, and 11 bases separated the two germline ends. The germline V gene encodes CDR1 MNHEY and CDR2 SVGAGI. The CDR3 extends over 15 amino acids. This CDR3 is CASSLRRTTNEKLFF. CDR3 DNA sequence: TGTGCCAGCAGCCTTCGGCGGACAACTAATGAAAAACTGTTTTTT.

The chain combines TRBV5-1 with TRBJ1-2; a weak D match, TRBD1 (6 bases). The germline gives CDR1 SGHRS, CDR2 YFSETQ. Trimming took off 0 bases at V and 6 bases at J, with 12 bases between the two ends. CDR3 size: 14 residues. Here the CDR3 reads CASSLEGRGHGYTF. The CDR3 bases are TGCGCCAGCAGCTTGGAGGGCAGGGGCCATGGCTACACCTTC. Variable domain in full (rest from reference TRBV5-1 and TRBJ1-2): KAGVTQTPRYLIKTRGQQVTLSCSPISGHRSVSWYQQTPGQGLQFLFEYFSETQRNKGNFPGRFSGRQFSNSRSEMNVSTLELGDSALYLCASSLEGRGHGYTFGSGTRLTVV.

V and J are TRBV30 and TRBJ2-3, with D possibly TRBD2 on 6 matching bases. Germline CDR1 is GTSNPN and CDR2 is SVGIG (reference sequence). This CDR3 is 14 amino acids long. Trimming stripped 3 bases from V and 6 bases from J, with 16 bases between. CDR3 amino acids: CAWSAGTAADTQYF. The CDR3 DNA reads TGTGCCTGGAGCGCCGGGACTGCCGCTGATACGCAGTATTTT.

The V call is TRBV5-4, the J call TRBJ2-3; a possible D gene is TRBD2 (5 bases). V was cut by 1 base and J by 1 base, with 13 bases left in between. Germline loops: CDR1 SGHNT, CDR2 YYREEE (reference sequence). This CDR3 region has 16 residues. CDR3 sequence (DNA): TGTGCCAGCAGCTTGCGTGGGATCGGGGGCACAGATACGCAGTATTTT. Protein sequence: CASSLRGIGGTDTQYF.